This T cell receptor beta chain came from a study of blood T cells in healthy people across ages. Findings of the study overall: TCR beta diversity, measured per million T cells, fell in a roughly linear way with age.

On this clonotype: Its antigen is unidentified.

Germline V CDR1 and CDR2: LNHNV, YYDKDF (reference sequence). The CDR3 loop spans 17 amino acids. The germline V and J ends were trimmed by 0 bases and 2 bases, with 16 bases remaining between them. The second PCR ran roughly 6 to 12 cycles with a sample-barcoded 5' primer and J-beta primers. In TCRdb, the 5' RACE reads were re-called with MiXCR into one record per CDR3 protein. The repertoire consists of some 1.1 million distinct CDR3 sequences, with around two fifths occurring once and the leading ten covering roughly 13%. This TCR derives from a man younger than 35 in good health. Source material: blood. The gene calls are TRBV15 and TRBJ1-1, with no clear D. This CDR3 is CATSRDSLGQVNTEAFF. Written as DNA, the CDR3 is TGTGCCACCAGCAGAGACTCCCTAGGGCAGGTTAACACTGAAGCTTTCTTT. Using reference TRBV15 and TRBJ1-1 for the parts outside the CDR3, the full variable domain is DAMVIQNPRYQVTQFGKPVTLSCSQTLNHNVMYWYQQKSSQAPKLLFHYYDKDFNNEADTPDNFQSRRPNTSFCFLDIRSPGLGDTAMYLCATSRDSLGQVNTEAFFGQGTRLTVV.